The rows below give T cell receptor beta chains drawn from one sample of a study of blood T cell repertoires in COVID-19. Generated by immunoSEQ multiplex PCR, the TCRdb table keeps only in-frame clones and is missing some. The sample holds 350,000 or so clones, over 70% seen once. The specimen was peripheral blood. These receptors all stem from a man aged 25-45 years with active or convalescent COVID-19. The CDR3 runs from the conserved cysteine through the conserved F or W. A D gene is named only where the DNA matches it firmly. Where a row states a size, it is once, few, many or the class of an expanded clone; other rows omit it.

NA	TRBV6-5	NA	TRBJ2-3	CASRGTPYVTDTQYF	TGTGCCAGCAGGGGGACACCATATGTAACAGATACGCAGTATTTT
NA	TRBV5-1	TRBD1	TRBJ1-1	CASSLVPGQGAEAFF	TGCGCCAGCAGCTTGGTCCCGGGACAGGGCGCTGAAGCTTTCTTT
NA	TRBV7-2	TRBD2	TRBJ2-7	CASSVVSGGASDEQYF	TGTGCCAGCAGCGTGGTTAGCGGGGGGGCCTCGGACGAGCAGTACTTC
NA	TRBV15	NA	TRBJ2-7	CATSRDLAGGYEQYF	TGTGCCACCAGCAGAGATCTGGCCGGGGGCTACGAGCAGTACTTC
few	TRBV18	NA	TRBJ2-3	CASSPAGARTDTQYF	TGTGCCAGCTCACCAGCGGGGGCGCGCACAGATACGCAGTATTTT
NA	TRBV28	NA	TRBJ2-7	CASSFAYEQYF	TGTGCCAGCAGTTTTGCGTACGAGCAGTACTTC
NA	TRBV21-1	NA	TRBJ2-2	CASRTSGRKTGELFF	TGTGCCAGCAGGACTAGCGGGAGGAAAACCGGGGAGCTGTTTTTT
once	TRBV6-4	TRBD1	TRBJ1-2	CASTQTGKVCRGYTF	TGTGCCAGTACCCAGACAGGGAAGGTTTGTCGCGGCTACACCTTC
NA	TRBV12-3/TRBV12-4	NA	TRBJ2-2	CASSLVLTGELFF	TGTGCCAGCAGTTTAGTCCTCACCGGGGAGCTGTTTTTT
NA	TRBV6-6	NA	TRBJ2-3	CASSQLGTTFSYTQYF	TGTGCCAGCAGCCAATTGGGGACAACTTTCTCGTATACGCAGTATTTT
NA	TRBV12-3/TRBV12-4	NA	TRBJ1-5	CASSLSSNQPQHF	TGTGCCAGCAGTCTCAGTAGCAATCAGCCCCAGCATTTT
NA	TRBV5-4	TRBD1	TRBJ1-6	CASSFGGDRGSDSPLHF	TGTGCCAGCAGCTTTGGGGGGGACAGGGGATCGGATTCACCCCTCCACTTT
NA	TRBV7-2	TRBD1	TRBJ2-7	CASSLGRQGAYEQYF	TGTGCCAGCAGCTTAGGAAGGCAGGGGGCATACGAGCAGTACTTC
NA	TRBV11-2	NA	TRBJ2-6	CASSSTGSGANVLTF	TGTGCCAGCAGCTCAACGGGCTCTGGGGCCAACGTCCTGACTTTC
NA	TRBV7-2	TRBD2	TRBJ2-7	CASSLRGDSYEQYF	TGTGCCAGCAGCTTACGGGGGGACTCCTACGAGCAGTACTTC
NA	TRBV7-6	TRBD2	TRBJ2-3	CASSSRLAGGPDTQYF	TGTGCCAGCAGCTCGAGACTAGCGGGAGGGCCAGATACGCAGTATTTT
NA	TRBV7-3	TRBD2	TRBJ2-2	CASSPGLSLNTGELFF	TGTGCCAGCAGCCCGGGACTAAGCTTGAACACCGGGGAGCTGTTTTTT
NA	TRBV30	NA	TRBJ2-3	CAWNPGRGDTQYF	TGTGCCTGGAACCCGGGCCGGGGAGATACGCAGTATTTT
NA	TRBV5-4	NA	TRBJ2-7	CASSSERLGPGEQYF	TGTGCCAGCAGCTCGGAACGATTGGGGCCCGGGGAGCAGTACTTC
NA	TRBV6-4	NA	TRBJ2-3	CASSDSDSPETDTQYF	TGTGCCAGCAGTGACTCGGATAGCCCGGAGACAGATACGCAGTATTTT
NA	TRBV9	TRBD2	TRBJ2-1	CASSTPSSGITNEQFF	TGTGCCAGCAGCACCCCATCTAGCGGTATCACCAATGAGCAGTTCTTC
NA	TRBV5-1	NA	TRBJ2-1	CASSNDTPQLNEQFF	TGCGCCAGCAGCAACGACACCCCGCAACTTAATGAGCAGTTCTTC
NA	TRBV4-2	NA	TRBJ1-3	CASSQVKTGNTIYF	TGTGCCAGCAGCCAAGTTAAAACTGGAAACACCATATATTTT
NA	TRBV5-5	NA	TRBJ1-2	CASSGARLAVYGYTF	TGTGCCAGCAGCGGGGCACGTCTGGCGGTCTATGGCTACACCTTC
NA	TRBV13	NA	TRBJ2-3	CASSLGGSTQYF	TGTGCCAGCAGCTTAGGTGGCTCTACGCAGTATTTT
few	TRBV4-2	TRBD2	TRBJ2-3	CASSHGTSGRVDTDTQYF	TGTGCCAGCAGCCACGGGACTAGCGGGAGGGTTGACACAGATACGCAGTATTTT
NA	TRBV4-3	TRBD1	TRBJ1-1	CASSHDRHRGTEAFF	TGCGCCAGCAGCCATGATCGACACAGGGGAACTGAAGCTTTCTTT
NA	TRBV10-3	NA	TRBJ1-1	CAISAGETEAFF	TGTGCCATCAGTGCGGGAGAAACTGAAGCTTTCTTT
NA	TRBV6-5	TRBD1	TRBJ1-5	CASRSTGGAGQPQHF	TGTGCCAGCAGGAGTACAGGGGGCGCGGGGCAGCCCCAGCATTTT
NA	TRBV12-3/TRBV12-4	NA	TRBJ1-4	CASQGKEKLFF	TGTGCCAGCCAGGGGAAGGAAAAACTGTTTTTT
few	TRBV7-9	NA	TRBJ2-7	CASATRIGTYEQYF	TGTGCCAGCGCCACTAGAATAGGAACCTACGAGCAGTACTTC
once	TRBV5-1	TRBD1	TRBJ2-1	CASSLGQGGFFFNEQFF	TGCGCCAGCAGCTTGGGACAGGGGGGATTCTTTTTTAATGAGCAGTTCTTC
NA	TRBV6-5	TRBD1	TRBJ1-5	CASSRGTGKDQPQHF	TGTGCCAGCAGCCGAGGGACAGGGAAGGATCAGCCCCAGCATTTT
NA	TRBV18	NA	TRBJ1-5	CASSPPERTGNQPQHF	TGTGCCAGCTCACCACCGGAAAGAACAGGCAATCAGCCCCAGCATTTT
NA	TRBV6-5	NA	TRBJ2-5	CASSYSQGPEETQYF	TGTGCCAGCAGTTACTCACAGGGACCTGAAGAGACCCAGTACTTC
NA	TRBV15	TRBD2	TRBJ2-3	CATKLAGDTDTQYF	TGTGCCACCAAGCTAGCGGGGGACACAGATACGCAGTATTTT
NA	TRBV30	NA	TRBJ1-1	CAWSADDIYTEAFF	TGTGCCTGGAGTGCTGACGACATTTACACTGAAGCTTTCTTT
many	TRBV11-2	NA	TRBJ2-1	CASSRIGMQFF	TGTGCCAGCAGCCGTATCGGGATGCAGTTCTTC
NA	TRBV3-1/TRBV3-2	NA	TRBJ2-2	CASRQPNTGELFF	TGTGCCAGCAGACAGCCGAACACCGGGGAGCTGTTTTTT
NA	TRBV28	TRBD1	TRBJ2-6	CASSPGGSGANVLTF	TGTGCCAGCAGCCCAGGGGGCTCTGGGGCCAACGTCCTGACTTTC
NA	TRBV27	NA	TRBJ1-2	CASSSLTGYHGYTF	TGTGCCAGCAGTTCCTTAACAGGGTACCATGGCTACACCTTC
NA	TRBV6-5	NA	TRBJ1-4	CASTITVTNEKLFF	TGTGCCAGCACTATCACGGTCACTAATGAAAAACTGTTTTTT
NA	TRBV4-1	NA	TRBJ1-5	CASSLLLGGLSNQPQHF	TGCGCCAGCAGCCTCCTCTTAGGAGGACTTAGCAATCAGCCCCAGCATTTT
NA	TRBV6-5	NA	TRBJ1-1	CASSYAQVLDTEAFF	TGTGCCAGCAGTTACGCCCAGGTCTTGGACACTGAAGCTTTCTTT
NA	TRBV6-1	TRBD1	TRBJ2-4	CASSKDRGYAKNIQYF	TGTGCCAGCAGTAAAGACAGGGGTTACGCCAAAAACATTCAGTACTTC
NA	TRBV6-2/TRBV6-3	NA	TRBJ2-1	CASSYSMTRGYEQFF	TGTGCCAGCAGTTACTCGATGACTAGAGGGTATGAGCAGTTCTTC
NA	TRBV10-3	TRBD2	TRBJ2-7	CAISKLAGVHEQYF	TGTGCCATCAGCAAACTAGCGGGAGTACACGAGCAGTACTTC
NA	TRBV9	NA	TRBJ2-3	CASSVLGTDTQYF	TGTGCCAGCAGCGTTCTAGGCACAGATACGCAGTATTTT